A selection of T cell receptor beta chains follows, all from one sample in a study of blood T cell repertoires in COVID-19. Sequencing used immunoSEQ multiplex PCR; TCRdb keeps in-frame clones, though not all of them. The profile covers roughly 200,000 clones, with around nine tenths appearing a single time and 6.2% taken by the ten largest. Sequencing was done on a sample of peripheral blood. Every receptor here comes from a man in his 60s who had recovered from COVID-19. The CDR3 runs from the conserved cysteine through the conserved F or W. The D gene is left open where the match is weak. The size field is filled for only some rows; it gives once, few, many or a size class.

.	TRBV28	TRBJ2-7	.	TGTGCCAGCAGTTCCCACTACGAGCAGTACTTC	CASSSHYEQYF
once	TRBV5-1	TRBJ1-1	TRBD1	TGCGCCAGCAGCCTCTCCCCACAGGGGGCCCTGCTCGGGAACACTGAAGCTTTCTTT	CASSLSPQGALLGNTEAFF
.	TRBV6-5	TRBJ2-1	.	TGTGCCAGCAGCCGGAACCCGGGAGCGAATGAGCAGTTCTTC	CASSRNPGANEQFF
.	TRBV4-1	TRBJ1-1	.	TGCGCCAGCAGCCCTCATACGGGGGTACAGAACACTGAAGCTTTCTTT	CASSPHTGVQNTEAFF
.	TRBV3-1/TRBV3-2	TRBJ2-3	.	TGTGCCAGCAGCCGCGAGGATACGCAGTATTTT	CASSREDTQYF
.	TRBV29-1	TRBJ2-5	.	TGCAGCTTACGGGAGACTGGGGAGACCCAGTACTTC	CSLRETGETQYF
.	TRBV5-1	TRBJ2-1	.	TGCGCCAGCAGCTCGCAGGACTATCTTAATGAGCAGTTCTTC	CASSSQDYLNEQFF
once	TRBV9	TRBJ2-2	TRBD2	TGTGCCAGCAGCGTAGAGGGCGGGGGAAACACCGGGGAGCTGTTTTTT	CASSVEGGGNTGELFF
.	TRBV7-8	TRBJ1-2	.	TGTGCCAGCAGCTTAGGAGACTCCAACTATGGCTACACCTTC	CASSLGDSNYGYTF
.	TRBV2	TRBJ1-4	.	TGTGCCAGCAGCGCAGACAGAACAACTAATGAAAAACTGTTTTTT	CASSADRTTNEKLFF
.	TRBV5-5	TRBJ2-7	TRBD2	TGTGCCAGCAGCTTGGATGCGGGAGGTGCCTACGAGCAGTACTTC	CASSLDAGGAYEQYF
.	TRBV11-2	TRBJ2-5	TRBD2	TGTGCCAGCAGCCCCCTCGCTAGCGGGAGCTGGGAGACCCAGTACTTC	CASSPLASGSWETQYF
.	TRBV28	TRBJ2-7	.	TGTGCCAGCAGTTCTGTTACATACGAGCAGTACTTC	CASSSVTYEQYF
.	TRBV13	TRBJ2-7	.	TGTGCCAGCAGCTTTGAACAGGGCGCCTACGAGCAGTACTTC	CASSFEQGAYEQYF